This TCR beta chain stems from a study of beta chain features in type 1 diabetes. General study findings and limits: Whatever favoring of shorter templates PCR might show would apply equally to patients and controls. Sequencing used cDNA, and cells with high TCR expression could therefore be over-represented. Patients' naive, central memory and regulatory TCRB repertoires appeared more alike than those of healthy donors.

Details on this clone: Its antigen is currently unknown.

Isolated RNA was reverse transcribed in full, so expressed TCRB transcripts were sequenced. A few million reads were obtained on average from naive, central memory and regulatory T cell samples. Clones were sequenced by immunoSEQ multiplex PCR, and TCRdb holds only the in-frame ones, with some missing. Found here are 200,000 to 250,000 clones, roughly 70% of them singletons; the top ten hold about 0.05%. Germline CDR1 SQVTM, CDR2 ANQGSEA. V dropped 6 bases and J dropped 4 bases, with 10 bases sitting between them. The CDR3 is made up of 12 amino acids. The TCR comes from a man aged 25-45 years in good health. The sample consisted of naive CD4+ T cells from blood. The rearrangement uses TRBV29-1 and TRBJ1-3; D remains unclear. The chain's CDR3 is CSVALGGNTIYF. The CDR3 coding sequence is TGCAGCGTCGCTCTTGGAGGAAACACCATATATTTT. Looking up the rest from reference TRBV29-1 and TRBJ1-3 gives the full variable domain: SAVISQKPSRDICQRGTSLTIQCQVDSQVTMMFWYRQQPGQSLTLIATANQGSEATYESGFVIDKFPISRPNLTFSTLTVSNMSPEDSSIYLCSVALGGNTIYFGEGSWLTVV.